The 20 T cell receptor beta chains listed next were all sequenced from one sample in a study of early T cells in non-severe SARS-CoV-2 infection. TCRdb processed the 5' RACE reads anew with MiXCR; each CDR3 protein has one entry. This table has about 40,000 distinct CDR3 sequences, 4.7% appearing once. Sequenced sample: whole blood. The receptors derive from an adult who was a healthcare worker with PCR-confirmed SARS-CoV-2 infection or an uninfected control (not recorded which).

This clonotype was recorded at least ten times. The genes are TRBV6-1 and TRBJ1-1; D may be TRBD1 (6 bases). Deletions cut 6 bases from V and 5 bases from J, with 16 bases between. Germline V gene sequence: CDR1 MNHNS, CDR2 SASEGT. The CDR3 spans 14 residues. For the CDR3, the DNA is TGTGCCAGCAGGGTGACAGGCCTTATAACTGAAGCTTTCTTT. As protein: CASRVTGLITEAFF.

The chain recombines TRBV12-3 or TRBV12-4 with TRBJ1-2, with 11 bases lining up with TRBD1. With 4 bases clipped from V and 4 bases from J, the junction kept 5 bases outside the gene matches. The CDR3 is 15 residues long. CDR3 DNA sequence: TGTGCCAGCAGTTCCGGACAGGGGGCTCCCTATGGCTACACCTTC. Protein product: CASSSGQGAPYGYTF.

In this sample, this clonotype turned up many times. This chain uses TRBV5-6 with TRBJ2-7; 7 bases are shared with TRBD1. The CDR3 contains 16 residues. The V segment lost 0 bases and the J segment 2 bases; nucleotides outside the gene matches: 8. Per the germline V gene, CDR1 is SGHDT and CDR2 is YYEEEE. This chain's CDR3 is CASSLAGTAGAYEQYF. The DNA for the CDR3 is TGTGCCAGCAGCTTGGCCGGGACAGCAGGGGCCTACGAGCAGTACTTC.

This clonotype was counted a few times. The chain recombines TRBV15 with TRBJ2-2; TRBD2 might be the D (7 bases). The CDR3 runs to 16 residues. Germline-derived CDR1 and CDR2 are LNHNV and YYDKDF (reference sequence). The V end lost 0 bases, the J end lost 4 bases, and 12 bases lay between the germline ends. The CDR3 coding sequence is TGTGCCACCAGCAGAGATTCGGGGGGCGGCACCGGGGAGCTGTTTTTT. The encoded protein is CATSRDSGGGTGELFF.

This clonotype was detected only a few times. The rearrangement links TRBV20-1 to TRBJ1-1, with a weak D call TRBD1 (6 bases). The CDR3 extends over 12 amino acids. V lost 2 bases, J lost 7 bases, and 11 bases lay in between. In germline, CDR1 is DFQATT, CDR2 SNEGSKA (reference sequence). The CDR3 sequence is CSARPRGIEAFF. CDR3 in DNA: TGCAGTGCTAGACCCAGGGGTATTGAAGCTTTCTTT.

This clonotype was observed a handful of times. The chain is built from TRBV19 and TRBJ2-2; no reliable D call. With 7 bases removed from V and 7 bases from J, the gap between germline ends came to 10 bases. Looked up from germline, CDR1 is LNHDA and CDR2 is SQIVND (reference sequence). The CDR3 has 12 residues. CDR3 in DNA: TGTGCCAGTACCGCGACGTACGGGGAGCTGTTTTTT. It specifies CASTATYGELFF.

This clonotype was counted ten times or more. This chain links TRBV5-1 with TRBJ1-4; D not certain. Trimming shortened V by 6 bases and J by 8 bases, and 17 bases separated the two germline ends. This CDR3 is built from 14 residues. CDR1 and CDR2 (germline): SGHRS, YFSETQ. This chain's CDR3 is CASKELTGGEKLFF. DNA for the CDR3: TGCGCCAGCAAGGAACTAACTGGAGGGGAAAAACTGTTTTTT.

This chain links TRBV7-8 with TRBJ1-1; D unclear. The CDR3 spans 12 residues. V lost 0 bases and J lost 11, with 10 bases in between. Germline V gene sequence: CDR1 SGHVS, CDR2 FQNEAQ. CDR3 protein: CASSLAATSAFF. CDR3 in DNA: TGTGCCAGCAGCTTAGCGGCTACATCGGCTTTCTTT. The variable domain in full, with the rest retrieved from reference TRBV7-8 and TRBJ1-1, is GAGVSQSPRYKVAKRGQDVALRCDPISGHVSLFWYQQALGQGPEFLTYFQNEAQLDKSGLPSDRFFAERPEGSVSTLKIQRTQQEDSAVYLCASSLAATSAFFGQGTRLTVV.

The rearrangement uses TRBV5-4 and TRBJ2-2, with TRBD1 identical over 8 bases. The CDR3 runs to 15 residues. Germline CDR1 and CDR2: SGHNT and YYREEE (reference sequence). Trimming took 2 bases from V and 0 from J; bases not matched to a gene: 0. The DNA for the CDR3 is TGTGCCAGCAGCTTACAGGGGGCGAACACCGGGGAGCTGTTTTTT. It codes for CASSLQGANTGELFF.

This clonotype was observed many times. This sequence joins TRBV10-2 and TRBJ2-3, with no clear D. CDR3 length equals 11 residues. Trimming shortened V by 0 bases and J by 11 bases, and 6 bases separated the two germline ends. Germline loops: CDR1 WSHSY, CDR2 SAAADI. The CDR3 DNA is TGCGCCAGCAGTGAGTCGTACGAGCAGTATTTT. It is translated as CASSESYEQYF.

This clonotype was recorded many times. The rearrangement links TRBV20-1 to TRBJ2-7, with D unclear. V dropped 1 base and J dropped 5 bases, with 15 bases sitting between them. Germline CDR1 is DFQATT and CDR2 is SNEGSKA (reference sequence). This CDR3 region has 14 residues. CDR3 nucleotide sequence: TGCAGTGCTAGAGCCGCGGTGTCTTGGGACGAGCAGTACTTC. Its translation is CSARAAVSWDEQYF.

This clonotype was recorded a few times. The chain has TRBV4-3 and TRBJ2-1, with D possibly TRBD2 on 6 matching bases. This CDR3 is built from 15 residues. Germline lookup yields CDR1 LGHNA and CDR2 YSLEER. V lost 0 bases, J lost 9 bases, and 15 bases lay in between. The chain's CDR3 is CASSQDFWAGGEQFF. DNA for the CDR3: TGCGCCAGCAGCCAAGATTTCTGGGCCGGGGGTGAGCAGTTCTTC.

This clonotype came up a few times. The gene calls are TRBV5-5 and TRBJ1-5, with a tentative D call TRBD1 (5 bases). This CDR3 has 16 amino acids. Germline V lookup: CDR1 SGHKS, CDR2 YYEKEE (reference sequence). V was cut by 3 bases and J by 2 bases, with 15 bases left in between. Here the CDR3 DNA reads TGTGCCAGCAGCTCGGGGCTGACTAATGGCAATCAGCCCCAGCATTTT. It encodes CASSSGLTNGNQPQHF. Supplemented by reference TRBV5-5 and TRBJ1-5, the full variable domain reads DAGVTQSPTHLIKTRGQQVTLRCSPISGHKSVSWYQQVLGQGPQFIFQYYEKEERGRGNFPDRFSARQFPNYSSELNVNALLLGDSALYLCASSSGLTNGNQPQHFGDGTRLSIL.

This clonotype has ten or more counts. The V call is TRBV3-1, the J call TRBJ1-2; D perhaps matches TRBD1 (6 bases). The CDR3 contains 16 residues. The V end lost 5 bases, the J end lost 3 bases, and 19 bases lay between the germline ends. Germline V gene lookup returns CDR1 LGHDT and CDR2 YNNKEL (reference sequence). CDR3 nucleotide sequence: TGTGCCAGCAGCGCGGCACCGGGGGGCATTGACTATGGCTACACCTTC. Its translation: CASSAAPGGIDYGYTF.

The chain joins TRBV7-3 to TRBJ1-1; TRBD1 is a possible D gene (5 bases). Trimming removed 3 bases at V and 5 bases at J, with 10 bases between. Germline V gene data show CDR1 as SGHTA and CDR2 as FQGTGA. The CDR3 runs 13 residues. The CDR3 DNA follows: TGTGCCAGCAGCTTTACGGGGGAAACTGAAGCTTTCTTT. Its translation: CASSFTGETEAFF.

This clonotype was seen ten or more times. The chain joins TRBV11-2 to TRBJ2-2; TRBD2 is a possible D gene (5 bases). Germline assignment: CDR1 SGHAT and CDR2 FQNNGV. The germline V and J ends were trimmed by 1 base and 1 base, with 7 bases remaining between them. This CDR3 region has 15 residues. The CDR3 sequence: CASSLGGLNTGELFF. CDR3 nucleotides: TGTGCCAGCAGCTTAGGCGGGTTGAACACCGGGGAGCTGTTTTTT.

This chain joins TRBV7-6 and TRBJ2-7; 9 positions match TRBD1. Germline V lookup: CDR1 SGHVS, CDR2 FNYEAQ. The V segment lost 5 bases and the J segment 2 bases; nucleotides outside the gene matches: 16. The CDR3 sequence is 18 residues long. The CDR3 protein is CASSPGGQGYTVPYEQYF. The CDR3 DNA reads TGTGCCAGCAGCCCCGGGGGACAGGGATATACTGTCCCCTACGAGCAGTACTTC.

Many counts were recorded for this clonotype. The chain is built from TRBV11-2 and TRBJ2-7; D is ambiguous. Germline lookup yields CDR1 SGHAT and CDR2 FQNNGV. Between the trimmed V and J ends, which lost 5 bases and 4 bases, there was a span of 12 bases. The CDR3 is made up of 13 amino acids. CDR3 in DNA: TGTGCCAGCAGCCCCAACCCAAGTTACGAGCAGTACTTC. Translation gives CASSPNPSYEQYF.

The chain is built from TRBV18 and TRBJ2-7, with D possibly being TRBD2 (6 bases). This CDR3 region has 14 residues. Trimming took off 3 bases at V and 3 bases at J, with 12 bases between the two ends. Looked up from germline, CDR1 is KGHSH and CDR2 is LQKENI. CDR3 DNA sequence: TGTGCCAGCTCACCGGGACTGCTAAGCTACGAGCAGTACTTC. Amino acids: CASSPGLLSYEQYF.

The sample holds many counts of this clonotype. The J gene is TRBJ2-1, the V gene TRBV20-1; perhaps TRBD1 as D (5 bases). V was clipped by 4 bases and J by 4 bases, with 17 bases between them. In germline, CDR1 is DFQATT, CDR2 SNEGSKA (reference sequence). The CDR3 is 15 residues long. The CDR3 sequence: CSATLRQTTYNEQFF. CDR3 bases: TGCAGTGCTACCCTACGACAGACAACTTACAATGAGCAGTTCTTC.